The clone carrying this TCR beta chain was observed at least ten times. Its antigen is still unknown. The data are from a study of T cells in Graves' hyperthyroidism and ophthalmopathy. Germline V CDR1 and CDR2: SEHNR, FQNEAQ (reference sequence). V shed 0 bases and J shed 3 bases, with 14 bases lying between them. The CDR3 consists of 16 residues. TCR beta CDR3 regions were amplified from RNA. The HTBI set primed first-round TCR CDR3 RT-PCR. From the multiplex PCR reads, TCRdb called clonotypes with MiXCR, one entry per CDR3 protein. The data contain tens of thousands of distinct CDR3 sequences, approximately 50% of them singletons. Patients aged 18 to 65 had newly diagnosed hyperthyroidism lasting under 2 months. Findings of the study overall: Most clonotypes expanded in thyroid above 0.001 were likewise present in blood. A model using 13 V-J features told ophthalmopathy apart from stable hyperthyroidism. For ophthalmopathy, model prediction preceded onset by a median about six months.

This clonotype was obtained from a young man with Graves' hyperthyroidism. The V gene is TRBV7-9, the J gene TRBJ2-5; D is ambiguous. Sequenced input: peripheral blood or thyroid tissue (not recorded which). CDR3 sequence (DNA): TGTGCCAGCAGCTTAGCTCTTTTACGACTTAAAGAGACCCAGTACTTC. It codes for CASSLALLRLKETQYF.